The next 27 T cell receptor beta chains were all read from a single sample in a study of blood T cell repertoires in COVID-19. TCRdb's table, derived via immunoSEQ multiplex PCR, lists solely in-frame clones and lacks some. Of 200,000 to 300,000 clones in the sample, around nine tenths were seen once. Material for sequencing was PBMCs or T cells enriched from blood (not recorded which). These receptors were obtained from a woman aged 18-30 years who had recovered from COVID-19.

CDR3: CASSNRQGDVSSGNTIYF. Here the CDR3 DNA reads TGTGCCAGCAGCAACCGACAGGGTGATGTTTCGTCTGGAAACACCATATATTTT. The rearrangement joins TRBV9 to TRBJ1-3, with TRBD1 identical over 7 bases. The CDR3 covers 18 residues. Trimming removed 4 bases from V and 1 base from J; junction bases left unmatched: 14. CDR1 is SGDLS, CDR2 YYNGEE, per germline.

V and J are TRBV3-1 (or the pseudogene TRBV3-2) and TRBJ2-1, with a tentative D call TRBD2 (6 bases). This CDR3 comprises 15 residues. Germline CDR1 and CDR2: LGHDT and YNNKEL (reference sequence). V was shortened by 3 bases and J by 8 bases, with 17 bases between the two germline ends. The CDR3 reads CASSHWDSRSDEQFF. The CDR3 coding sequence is TGTGCCAGCAGCCACTGGGACTCGCGCTCCGATGAGCAGTTCTTC.

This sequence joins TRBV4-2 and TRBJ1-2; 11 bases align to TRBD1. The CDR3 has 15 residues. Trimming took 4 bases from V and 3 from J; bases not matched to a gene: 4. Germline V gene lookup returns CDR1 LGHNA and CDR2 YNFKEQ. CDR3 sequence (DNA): TGTGCCAGCAGCCGGGACAGGGGGGAAGACTATGGCTACACCTTC. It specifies CASSRDRGEDYGYTF.

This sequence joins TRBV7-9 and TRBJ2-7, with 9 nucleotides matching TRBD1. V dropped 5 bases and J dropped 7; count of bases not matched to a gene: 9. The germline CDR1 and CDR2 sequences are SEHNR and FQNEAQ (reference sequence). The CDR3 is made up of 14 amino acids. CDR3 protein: CASSPEQGAREQYF. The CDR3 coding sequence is TGTGCCAGCAGCCCAGAACAGGGGGCGCGGGAGCAGTACTTC. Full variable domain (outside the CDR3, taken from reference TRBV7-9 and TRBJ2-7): DTGVSQNPRHKITKRGQNVTFRCDPISEHNRLYWYRQTLGQGPEFLTYFQNEAQLEKSRLLSDRFSAERPKGSFSTLEIQRTEQGDSAMYLCASSPEQGAREQYFGPGTRLTVT.

CDR3 in amino acids: CASYQGVFGLNTEAFF. The CDR3 DNA is TGTGCCAGCTACCAGGGGGTATTCGGGTTGAACACTGAAGCTTTCTTT. This sequence joins TRBV7-9 and TRBJ1-1; 7 nucleotides align to TRBD1. CDR3 length equals 16 residues. Germline loops: CDR1 SEHNR, CDR2 FQNEAQ (reference sequence). V dropped 8 bases and J dropped 0; count of bases not matched to a gene: 12. The full variable domain, rest sourced from reference TRBV7-9 and TRBJ1-1, is DTGVSQNPRHKITKRGQNVTFRCDPISEHNRLYWYRQTLGQGPEFLTYFQNEAQLEKSRLLSDRFSAERPKGSFSTLEIQRTEQGDSAMYLCASYQGVFGLNTEAFFGQGTRLTVV.

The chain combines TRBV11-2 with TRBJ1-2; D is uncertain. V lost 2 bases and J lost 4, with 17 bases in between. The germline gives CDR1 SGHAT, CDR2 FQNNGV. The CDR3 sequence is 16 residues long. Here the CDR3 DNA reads TGTGCCAGCAGCTTAAGTGGCGACCTAAGGAGCTATGGCTACACCTTC. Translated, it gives CASSLSGDLRSYGYTF.

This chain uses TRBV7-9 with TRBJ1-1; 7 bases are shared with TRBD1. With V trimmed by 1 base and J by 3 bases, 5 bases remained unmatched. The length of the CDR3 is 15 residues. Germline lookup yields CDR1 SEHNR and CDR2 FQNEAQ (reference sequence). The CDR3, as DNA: TGTGCCAGCAGCTTAGTGGCAGGGGGAGACACTGAAGCTTTCTTT. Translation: CASSLVAGGDTEAFF.

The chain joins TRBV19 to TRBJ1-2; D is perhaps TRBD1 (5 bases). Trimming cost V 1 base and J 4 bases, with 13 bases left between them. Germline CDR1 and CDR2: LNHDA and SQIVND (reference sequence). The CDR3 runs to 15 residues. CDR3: CASSIVVDKGYGYTF. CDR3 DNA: TGTGCCAGTAGTATAGTAGTGGACAAAGGCTATGGCTACACCTTC.

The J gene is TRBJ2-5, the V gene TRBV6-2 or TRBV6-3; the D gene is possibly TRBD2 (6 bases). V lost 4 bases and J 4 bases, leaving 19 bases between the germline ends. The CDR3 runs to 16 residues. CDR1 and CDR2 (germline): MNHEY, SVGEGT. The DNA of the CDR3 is TGTGCCAGCAGTTTCTCGATTACCGGGGGAGGAGAGACCCAGTACTTC. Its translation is CASSFSITGGGETQYF.

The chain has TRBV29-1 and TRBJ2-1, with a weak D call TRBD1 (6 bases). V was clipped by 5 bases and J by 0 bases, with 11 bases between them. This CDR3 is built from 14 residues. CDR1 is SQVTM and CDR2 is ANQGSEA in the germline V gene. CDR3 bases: TGCAGCGTTTTATTAGGGGGCTCCTACAATGAGCAGTTCTTC. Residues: CSVLLGGSYNEQFF.

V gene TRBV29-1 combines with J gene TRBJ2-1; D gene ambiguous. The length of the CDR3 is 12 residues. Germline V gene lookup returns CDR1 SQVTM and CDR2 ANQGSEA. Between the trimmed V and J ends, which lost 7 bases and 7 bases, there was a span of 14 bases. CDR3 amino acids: CSGERLINEQFF. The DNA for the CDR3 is TGCAGCGGTGAGAGGCTCATAAATGAGCAGTTCTTC.

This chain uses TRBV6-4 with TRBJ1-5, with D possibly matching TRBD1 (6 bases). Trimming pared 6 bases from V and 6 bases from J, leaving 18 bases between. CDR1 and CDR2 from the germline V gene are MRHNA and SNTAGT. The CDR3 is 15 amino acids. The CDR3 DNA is TGTGCCAGCAGGGGGGCCCACCTCTGCGGTCAGCCCCAGCATTTT. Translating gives CASRGAHLCGQPQHF.

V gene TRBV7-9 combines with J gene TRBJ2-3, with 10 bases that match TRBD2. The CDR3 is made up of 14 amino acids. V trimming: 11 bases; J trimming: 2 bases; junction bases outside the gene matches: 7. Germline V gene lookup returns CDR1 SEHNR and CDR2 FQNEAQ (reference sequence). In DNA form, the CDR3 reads TGTGCCGAAGCCGGACTAGCGGACACAGATACGCAGTATTTT. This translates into CAEAGLADTDTQYF.

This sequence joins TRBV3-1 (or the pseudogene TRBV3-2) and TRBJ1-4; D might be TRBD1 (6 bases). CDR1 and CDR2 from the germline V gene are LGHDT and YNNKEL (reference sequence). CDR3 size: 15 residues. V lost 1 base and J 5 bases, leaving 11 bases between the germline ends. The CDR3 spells CASSQVGGQNEKLFF. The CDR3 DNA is TGTGCCAGCAGCCAAGTGGGCGGACAGAATGAAAAACTGTTTTTT.

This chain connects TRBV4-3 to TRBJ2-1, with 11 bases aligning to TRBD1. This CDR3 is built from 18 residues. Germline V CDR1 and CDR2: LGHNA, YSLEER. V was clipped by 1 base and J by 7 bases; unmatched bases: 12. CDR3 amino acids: CASSQGSFGQGARNEQFF. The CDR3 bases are TGCGCCAGCAGCCAAGGATCGTTCGGACAGGGGGCGCGAAATGAGCAGTTCTTC.

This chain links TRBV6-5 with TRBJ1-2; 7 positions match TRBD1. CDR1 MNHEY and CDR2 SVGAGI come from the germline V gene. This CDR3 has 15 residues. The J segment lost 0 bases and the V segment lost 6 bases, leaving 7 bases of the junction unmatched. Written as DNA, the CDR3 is TGTGCCAGCAGAAAGACAGGGATCTCTAACTATGGCTACACCTTC. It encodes CASRKTGISNYGYTF.

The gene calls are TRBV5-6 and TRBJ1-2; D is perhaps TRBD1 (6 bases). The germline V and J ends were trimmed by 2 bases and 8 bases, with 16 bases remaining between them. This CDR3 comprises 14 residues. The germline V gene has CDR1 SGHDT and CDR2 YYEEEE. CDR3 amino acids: CASSLGQGSGGYTF. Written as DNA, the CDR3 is TGTGCCAGCAGCTTAGGCCAGGGGAGTGGCGGCTACACCTTC.

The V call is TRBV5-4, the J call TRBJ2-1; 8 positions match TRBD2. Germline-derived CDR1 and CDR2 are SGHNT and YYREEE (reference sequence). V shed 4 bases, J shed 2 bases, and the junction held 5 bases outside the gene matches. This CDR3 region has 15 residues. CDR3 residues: CASSREGLAYNEQFF. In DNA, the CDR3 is TGTGCCAGCAGCCGAGAGGGACTAGCCTACAATGAGCAGTTCTTC.

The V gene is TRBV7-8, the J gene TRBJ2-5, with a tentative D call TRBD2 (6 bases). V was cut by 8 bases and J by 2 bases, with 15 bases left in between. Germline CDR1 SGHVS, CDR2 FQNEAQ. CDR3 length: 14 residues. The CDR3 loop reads CASVAGRTQETQYF. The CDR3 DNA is TGTGCCAGCGTCGCGGGGAGGACGCAAGAGACCCAGTACTTC.

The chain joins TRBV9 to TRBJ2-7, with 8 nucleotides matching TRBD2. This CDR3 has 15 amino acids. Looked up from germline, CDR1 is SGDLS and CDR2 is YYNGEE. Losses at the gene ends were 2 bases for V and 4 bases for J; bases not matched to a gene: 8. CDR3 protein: CASSVTEGLGYEQYF. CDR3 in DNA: TGTGCCAGCAGCGTGACCGAGGGACTAGGGTACGAGCAGTACTTC.

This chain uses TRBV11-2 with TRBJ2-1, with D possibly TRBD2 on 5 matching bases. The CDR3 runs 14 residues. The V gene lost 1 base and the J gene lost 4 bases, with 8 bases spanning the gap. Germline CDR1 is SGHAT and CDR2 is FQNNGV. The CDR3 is CASSLVRRYNEQFF. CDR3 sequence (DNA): TGTGCCAGCAGCTTAGTCCGGAGGTACAATGAGCAGTTCTTC.

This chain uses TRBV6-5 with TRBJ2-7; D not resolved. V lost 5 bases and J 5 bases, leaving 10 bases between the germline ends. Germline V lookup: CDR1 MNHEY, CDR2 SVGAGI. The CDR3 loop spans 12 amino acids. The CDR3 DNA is TGTGCCAGCAGTCCTACTTCGGACGAGCAGTACTTC. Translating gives CASSPTSDEQYF.

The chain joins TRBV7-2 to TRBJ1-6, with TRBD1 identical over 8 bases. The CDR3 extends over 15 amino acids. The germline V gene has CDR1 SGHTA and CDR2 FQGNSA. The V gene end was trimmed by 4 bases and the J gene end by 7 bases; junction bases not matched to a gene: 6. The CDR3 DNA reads TGTGCCAGCAGCTCGCAGAACAGGGGGAATTCACCCCTCCACTTT. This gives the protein CASSSQNRGNSPLHF.

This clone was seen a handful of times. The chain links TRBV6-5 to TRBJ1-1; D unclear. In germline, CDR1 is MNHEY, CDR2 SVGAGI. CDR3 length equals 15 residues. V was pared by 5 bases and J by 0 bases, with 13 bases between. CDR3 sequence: CASSQNAGLNTEAFF. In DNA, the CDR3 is TGTGCCAGCAGTCAAAATGCCGGGTTGAACACTGAAGCTTTCTTT.

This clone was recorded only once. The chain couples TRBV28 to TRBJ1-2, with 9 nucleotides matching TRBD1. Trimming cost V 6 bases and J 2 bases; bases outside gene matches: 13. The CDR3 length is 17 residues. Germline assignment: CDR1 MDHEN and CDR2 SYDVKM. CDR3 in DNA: TGTGCCAGCAGCCCACTCGATGGACAGGGGAGAAACTATGGCTACACCTTC. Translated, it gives CASSPLDGQGRNYGYTF.

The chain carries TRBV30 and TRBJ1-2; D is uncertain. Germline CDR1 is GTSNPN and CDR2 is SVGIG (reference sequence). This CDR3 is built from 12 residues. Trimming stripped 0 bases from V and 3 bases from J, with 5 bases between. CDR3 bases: TGTGCCTGGAGTGTAGGAGACTATGGCTACACCTTC. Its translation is CAWSVGDYGYTF.

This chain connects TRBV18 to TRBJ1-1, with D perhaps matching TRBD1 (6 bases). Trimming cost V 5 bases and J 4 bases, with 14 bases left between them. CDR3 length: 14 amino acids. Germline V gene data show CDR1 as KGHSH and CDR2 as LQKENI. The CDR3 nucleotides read TGTGCCAGCTCAGCCGGACAGATTGGCACTGAAGCTTTCTTT. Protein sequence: CASSAGQIGTEAFF.